These T cell receptor beta chains were read from a single sample in a study of blood T cell repertoires in COVID-19. Libraries were prepared by immunoSEQ multiplex PCR; TCRdb keeps only in-frame clonotypes and omits some of them. This repertoire shows some 180,000 clones, 82% found once; its top ten account for approximately 7.8%. The sample consisted of peripheral blood. These receptors were collected from a woman aged 55 to 70 with COVID-19, enrolled during active disease. Both conserved end residues are part of each CDR3. The D gene is left open where the match is weak. The listing skips clone size in some rows; elsewhere it reads once, few, many or a size class.

TRBJ2-1 | - | TRBV18 | - | CASSPPGGFEQFF | TGTGCCAGCTCCCCACCCGGGGGATTTGAGCAGTTCTTC
TRBJ2-7 | - | TRBV11-2 | TRBD1 | CASSLGQAPYEQYF | TGTGCCAGCAGCTTGGGACAGGCCCCGTACGAGCAGTACTTC
TRBJ1-5 | - | TRBV28 | TRBD1 | CASQEQGAAQPQHF | TGTGCCAGCCAGGAACAGGGGGCGGCTCAGCCCCAGCATTTT
TRBJ1-5 | - | TRBV5-5 | TRBD1 | CASSLIISTGVNQPQHF | TGTGCCAGCAGCTTGATAATATCCACAGGGGTCAATCAGCCCCAGCATTTT
TRBJ2-1 | - | TRBV28 | TRBD1 | CASKTGVGNEQFF | TGTGCCAGCAAGACAGGGGTAGGCAATGAGCAGTTCTTC
TRBJ1-6 | - | TRBV4-1 | TRBD1 | CASSHAGQGNNSPLHF | TGCGCCAGCAGCCACGCCGGACAGGGAAATAATTCACCCCTCCACTTT
TRBJ2-3 | - | TRBV4-3 | TRBD2 | CASSQRWARAGREGDTQYF | TGCGCCAGCAGCCAACGATGGGCCCGAGCGGGAAGGGAGGGAGATACGCAGTATTTT
TRBJ1-1 | - | TRBV5-1 | - | CASSLDTMNTEAFF | TGCGCCAGCAGCTTGGACACGATGAACACTGAAGCTTTCTTT
TRBJ1-2 | - | TRBV29-1 | TRBD1 | CSVGLGQGANSYGYTF | TGCAGCGTTGGACTTGGACAGGGGGCGAATAGCTATGGCTACACCTTC
TRBJ1-2 | many | TRBV7-9 | TRBD1 | CASSLLRDRANYGYTF | TGTGCCAGCAGCTTACTCCGGGACAGGGCTAACTATGGCTACACCTTC
TRBJ2-1 | - | TRBV5-1 | - | CASTIDRVTYNEQFF | TGCGCCAGCACAATAGACAGAGTCACCTACAATGAGCAGTTCTTC
TRBJ2-3 | - | TRBV12-5 | TRBD2 | CASGLTGGLGTDTQYF | TGTGCTAGTGGTTTGACGGGAGGTCTGGGCACAGATACGCAGTATTTT
TRBJ1-4 | few | TRBV29-1 | - | CSVGPQGTTNEKLFF | TGCAGCGTTGGGCCACAGGGCACAACTAATGAAAAACTGTTTTTT
TRBJ1-4 | - | TRBV3-1/TRBV3-2 | - | CASSQAAGTTNEKLFF | TGTGCCAGCAGCCAGGCTGCAGGGACAACTAATGAAAAACTGTTTTTT
TRBJ2-5 | - | TRBV19 | TRBD2 | CASSPRLAGIETQYF | TGTGCCAGTAGTCCAAGACTAGCGGGGATAGAGACCCAGTACTTC
TRBJ2-1 | - | TRBV4-2 | - | CASSGNRASGFGEQFF | TGTGCCAGCAGCGGAAACAGGGCATCGGGGTTTGGTGAGCAGTTCTTC
TRBJ2-1 | - | TRBV6-6 | TRBD2 | CASSYEAGGYNEQFF | TGTGCCAGCAGTTACGAAGCGGGAGGGTACAATGAGCAGTTCTTC
TRBJ1-6 | - | TRBV19 | - | CASSAQAQGNSPLHF | TGTGCCAGTAGCGCCCAGGCGCAGGGTAATTCACCCCTCCACTTT
TRBJ2-1 | - | TRBV3-1/TRBV3-2 | TRBD1 | CASSQGTGSYEQFF | TGTGCCAGCAGCCAAGGGACAGGGTCTTATGAGCAGTTCTTC
TRBJ2-7 | few | TRBV25-1 | TRBD2 | CASSEGTSGRARVYEQYF | TGTGCCAGCAGTGAAGGTACTAGCGGGAGGGCCAGGGTCTACGAGCAGTACTTC
TRBJ1-2 | - | TRBV12-3/TRBV12-4 | - | CASSSRQGGYTF | TGTGCCAGCAGTTCTCGTCAGGGAGGCTACACCTTC
TRBJ2-2 | few | TRBV29-1 | - | CSSSGDRTGELFF | TGCAGCTCCTCGGGGGATCGCACCGGGGAGCTGTTTTTT
TRBJ1-1 | once | TRBV19 | - | CASSMGPRRANTEAFF | TGTGCCAGTAGTATGGGGCCCAGGAGGGCGAACACTGAAGCTTTCTTT
TRBJ2-2 | - | TRBV7-2 | TRBD1 | CASSIDRGRVFATGELFF | TGTGCCAGCAGCATCGACAGGGGGCGCGTCTTTGCGACCGGGGAGCTGTTTTTT
TRBJ2-1 | - | TRBV5-6 | - | CASSLILSTRYNEQFF | TGTGCCAGCAGCCTAATACTATCGACCAGATACAATGAGCAGTTCTTC
TRBJ2-7 | - | TRBV6-6 | - | CASSYSRATYEQYF | TGTGCCAGCAGTTACTCGAGGGCGACCTACGAGCAGTACTTC
TRBJ2-7 | once | TRBV4-1 | TRBD2 | CASSHPGTGGSEQYF | TGCGCCAGCAGCCACCCCGGCACGGGAGGGTCCGAGCAGTACTTC
TRBJ2-3 | - | TRBV5-6 | TRBD2 | CASSAGLAGGGTDTQYF | TGTGCCAGCAGCGCCGGACTAGCGGGAGGCGGCACAGATACGCAGTATTTT
TRBJ2-1 | - | TRBV29-1 | TRBD2 | CSAERLAPYNEQFF | TGCAGCGCCGAAAGACTAGCGCCCTACAATGAGCAGTTCTTC
TRBJ1-1 | - | TRBV6-6 | - | CASSYDLLGSRAFF | TGTGCCAGCAGTTACGACCTGCTAGGGAGCCGGGCTTTCTTT
TRBJ2-2 | - | TRBV18 | - | CASSPNEGNTGELFF | TGTGCCAGCTCGCCAAATGAGGGCAACACCGGGGAGCTGTTTTTT
TRBJ1-1 | once | TRBV18 | - | CASSPIGDTEAFF | TGTGCCAGCTCACCAATCGGGGACACTGAAGCTTTCTTT
TRBJ2-3 | - | TRBV9 | TRBD2 | CASSVGSGRAGLQDTQYF | TGTGCCAGCAGCGTAGGAAGCGGGAGGGCCGGGTTGCAAGATACGCAGTATTTT
TRBJ2-3 | - | TRBV28 | - | CASRPVTDTQYF | TGTGCCAGCAGACCGGTCACAGATACGCAGTATTTT
TRBJ1-1 | - | TRBV12-3/TRBV12-4 | - | CASSRGGTEAFF | TGTGCCAGCAGTCGAGGGGGTACTGAAGCTTTCTTT
TRBJ1-5 | - | TRBV27 | - | CASSDSTSGNQPQHF | TGTGCCAGCAGTGACAGTACCAGTGGCAATCAGCCCCAGCATTTT
TRBJ2-7 | - | TRBV9 | - | CASSVSRQTSSYEQYF | TGTGCCAGCAGCGTAAGTAGACAGACGAGCTCCTACGAGCAGTACTTC
TRBJ2-5 | - | TRBV9 | - | CASSAAGQLPGQTQYF | TGTGCCAGCAGCGCAGCGGGACAACTACCCGGTCAGACCCAGTACTTC
TRBJ2-2 | - | TRBV30 | TRBD2 | CAWSVSSGIGELFF | TGTGCCTGGAGTGTCTCTAGCGGGATCGGGGAGCTGTTTTTT
TRBJ2-3 | once | TRBV7-2 | - | CASRGGLGTQYF | TGTGCCAGCAGGGGGGGTTTGGGTACGCAGTATTTT
TRBJ1-1 | - | TRBV6-4 | - | CASSSDSAPGTEAFF | TGTGCCAGCAGTTCGGACAGTGCCCCAGGCACTGAAGCTTTCTTT
TRBJ1-2 | - | TRBV7-3 | - | CASSLTAGVNYGYTF | TGTGCCAGCAGCTTAACTGCAGGGGTTAACTATGGCTACACCTTC
TRBJ2-3 | - | TRBV19 | TRBD2 | CASSSLAGATTDTQYF | TGTGCCAGTAGTTCCTTAGCGGGGGCGACCACAGATACGCAGTATTTT
TRBJ2-5 | medium-sized | TRBV6-8 | TRBD1 | CASRDRGRETQYF | TGTGCCAGCAGAGACAGGGGGCGAGAGACCCAGTACTTC
TRBJ2-1 | - | TRBV7-8 | - | CASSPGGFDNEQFF | TGTGCCAGCAGCCCCGGCGGTTTTGATAATGAGCAGTTCTTC
TRBJ2-3 | - | TRBV7-9 | TRBD2 | CASSQTGLASTDTQYF | TGTGCCAGCAGCCAGACCGGACTAGCAAGCACAGATACGCAGTATTTT